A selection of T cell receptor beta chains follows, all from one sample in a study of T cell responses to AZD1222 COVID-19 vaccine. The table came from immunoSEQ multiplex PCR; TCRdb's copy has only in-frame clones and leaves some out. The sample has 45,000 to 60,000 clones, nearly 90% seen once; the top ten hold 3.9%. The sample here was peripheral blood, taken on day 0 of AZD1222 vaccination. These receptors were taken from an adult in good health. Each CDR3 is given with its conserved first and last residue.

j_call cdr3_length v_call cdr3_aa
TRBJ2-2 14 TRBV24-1 CATSGTGVAGELFF
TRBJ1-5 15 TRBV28 CASSLPVVSNQPQHF
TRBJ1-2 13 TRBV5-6 CASLSTVDYGYTF
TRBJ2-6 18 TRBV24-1 CATSVGWDGSSGANVLTF
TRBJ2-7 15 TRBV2 CASKKDGTGTSEQYF
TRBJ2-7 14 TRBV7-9 CASSTGQGWSEQYF
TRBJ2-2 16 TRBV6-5 CASSYSGQGGAGELFF
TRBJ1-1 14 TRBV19 CASSIDVLRAEAFF
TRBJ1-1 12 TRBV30 CAWSVTGGIAFF
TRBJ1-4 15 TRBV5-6 CASNSQLATNEKLFF
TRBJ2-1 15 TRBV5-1 CASSPLFVPADEQFF
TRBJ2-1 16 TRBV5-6 CASSARWRGGQNEQFF
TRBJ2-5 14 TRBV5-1 CASSLAGSQETQYF
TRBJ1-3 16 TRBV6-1 CASSAQGHSSGNTIYF
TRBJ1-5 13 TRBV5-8 CASSLGGGQPQHF
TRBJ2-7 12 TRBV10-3 CAKTTDAYEQYF
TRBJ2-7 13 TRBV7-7 CASSLGRSYEQYF
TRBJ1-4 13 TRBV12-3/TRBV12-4 CASLRQPNEKLFF
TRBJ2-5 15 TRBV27 CATITLKDSQETQYF
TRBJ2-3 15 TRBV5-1 CASSLQGLSTDTQYF
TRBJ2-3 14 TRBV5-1 CASRWSPYTDTQYF
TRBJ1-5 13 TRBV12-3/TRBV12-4 CASSFTGNQPQHF
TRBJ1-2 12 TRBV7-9 CASAGGGYGYTF
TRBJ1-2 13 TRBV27 CASSLRRTNGYTF
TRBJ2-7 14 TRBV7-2 CASSLGPRSYEQYF
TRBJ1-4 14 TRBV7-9 CASSDGALGEKLFF
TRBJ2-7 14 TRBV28 CASSSFDRVYEQYF
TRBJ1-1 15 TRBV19 CASSIAGFRNTEAFF
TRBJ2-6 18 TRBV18 CASSPPGSRDPGANVLTF
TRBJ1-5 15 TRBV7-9 CASSFGSTPAQPQHF
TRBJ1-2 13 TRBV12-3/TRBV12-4 CASSLQGHYGYTF
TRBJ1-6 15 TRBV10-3 CAISGEGQGVSPLHF
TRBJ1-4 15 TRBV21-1 CASSESGQGVEKLFF
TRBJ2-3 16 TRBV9 CASSQLDSFSTDTQYF
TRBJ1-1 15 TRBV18 CASSPGQGMNTEAFF
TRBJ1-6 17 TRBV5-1 CASSFLITGTGDSPLHF
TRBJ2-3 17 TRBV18 CASSPPGTSPDTDTQYF
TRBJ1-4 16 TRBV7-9 CASSFGGFRDNEKLFF
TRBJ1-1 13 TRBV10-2 CASSEQGGTEAFF
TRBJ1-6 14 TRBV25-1 CASSESARGSPLHF
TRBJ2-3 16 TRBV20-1 CSASLVGGGITDTQYF
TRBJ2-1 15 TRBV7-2 CASSLYERTALEQFF
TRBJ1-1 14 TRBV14 CASSQVGLRTEAFF
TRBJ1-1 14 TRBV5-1 CASWAGGRNTEAFF
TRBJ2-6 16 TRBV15 CATSGGANSGANVLTF
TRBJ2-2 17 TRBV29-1 CSAGLAGGLLDTGELFF
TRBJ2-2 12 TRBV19 CASSLGPGELFF
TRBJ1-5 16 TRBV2 CASSEGRTMGNQPQHF
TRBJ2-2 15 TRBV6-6 CATRGGQGPTGELFF